Sequencing of this T cell receptor (beta chain) was carried out in a study of long-term antiretroviral therapy in people with HIV. Findings of the study overall: Pre-ART expanded clones dominated the repertoire at every time point.

The assay, immunoSEQ v3.0, was run at survey level. Produced via immunoSEQ multiplex PCR; TCRdb's table is partial and in-frame only. The data contain approximately 22,000 clones, approximately 80% of them singletons. To note about this clone: Its antigen is unknown.

CDR3 length equals 14 residues. The V and J ends lost 4 bases and 3 bases respectively, with 12 bases between them. Germline CDR1 is LGHNA and CDR2 is YNFKEQ. The sequence was collected from a woman aged 45 to 65 with HIV. V gene TRBV4-2 combines with J gene TRBJ2-5; D may be TRBD2 (6 bases). The sequences come from unsorted PBMCs, collected 1.9 years after starting antiretroviral therapy. CDR3 bases: TGTGCCAGCAGCCTTGGGACGGGGGAAGAGACCCAGTACTTC. Amino acid sequence: CASSLGTGEETQYF.